Sequencing of this T cell receptor beta chain was carried out in a study of blood T cell repertoires in COVID-19. At the level of the study: Material from acute and convalescent COVID-19 was sourced from the United States, Italy and Spain.

In the original processing: Reference gene primer amplification in the assay estimated nucleated cell counts. The data were produced by immunoSEQ multiplex PCR, yet TCRdb's version contains in-frame clones alone and is incomplete. V and J calls and clone size come straight from that table; D and trimming were deduced from the DNA. The data show some 250,000 clones, about 80% seen once. V lost 1 base to trimming and J lost 4 bases; unmatched junction nucleotides: 9. This CDR3 comprises 18 residues. Looked up from germline, CDR1 is SGHRS and CDR2 is YFSETQ. The clonotype comes from a woman at least 80 years old with acute or convalescent COVID-19. Material for sequencing was peripheral blood. V is TRBV5-1 and J is TRBJ2-3, with 13 bases lining up with TRBD2. The CDR3 reads CASSLPGLAGSGADTQYF. The CDR3 DNA reads TGCGCCAGCAGCTTGCCGGGACTAGCGGGATCAGGGGCAGATACGCAGTATTTT.